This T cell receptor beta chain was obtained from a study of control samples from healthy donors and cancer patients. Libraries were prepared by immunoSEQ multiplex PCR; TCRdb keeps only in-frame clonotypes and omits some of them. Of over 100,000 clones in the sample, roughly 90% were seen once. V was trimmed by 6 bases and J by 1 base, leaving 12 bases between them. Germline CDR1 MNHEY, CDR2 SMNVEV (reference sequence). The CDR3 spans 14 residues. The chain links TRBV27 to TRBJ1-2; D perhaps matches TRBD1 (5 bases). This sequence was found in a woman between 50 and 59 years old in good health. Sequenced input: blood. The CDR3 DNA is TGTGCCAGCAGAACAAATCAGGGTAACTATGGCTACACCTTC. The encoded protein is CASRTNQGNYGYTF.